This T cell receptor beta chain stems from a study of T-cell memory formation after mild COVID-19. Study outcomes and limitations: A second wave expanding day 15 to 37 was CD4+-biased; contracting clones were balanced. Pre-infection memory harbored some responding clones, suggesting cross-reactive memory joined. Contracting CD4+ clones were located mainly in CM and EM, and CD8+ clones in EMRA.

To note about this clonotype: As yet, its antigen is unknown.

TCRalpha and TCRbeta libraries used 5'RACE with constant-segment primers and UMIs. Each CDR3 protein gets one entry after TCRdb re-called the 5' RACE reads with MiXCR. The sample has some 450,000 distinct CDR3 sequences; about 19% are singletons. Source material: PBMCs or a T cell subset sorted from them (not recorded which). The TCR sequence derives from an adult woman who had mild COVID-19 (a few samples of this study predate the infection). Cell type and time point are not known.

The CDR3 nucleotides read TGTGCCATCCGTGCAGACTATAACAAAGAGACCCAGTACTTC. Its protein is CAIRADYNKETQYF. This chain joins TRBV10-3 and TRBJ2-5, with D maybe TRBD2 (5 bases). CDR1 is ENHRY and CDR2 is SYGVKD in the germline V gene. The V and J ends lost 8 bases and 3 bases respectively, with 16 bases between them. The CDR3 is 14 residues long.